Below, one T cell receptor beta chain is given with its context. The antigen is unknown. The CDR3 length is 19 residues. CDR1 is SGHTA and CDR2 is FQGNSA in the germline V gene. With 5 bases clipped from V and 2 bases from J, the junction kept 14 bases outside the gene matches. Whenever a sample was processed, at least 6.5 million PBMCs were isolated. This sample was included in a study of blood T cells in healthy people across ages. Study-wide findings and caveats: Strong correlation was found linking TCR beta diversity to naive T cell percentage. Unsorted PBMC input precluded a conclusive naive versus antigen-experienced comparison.

Alongside a J-beta primer mix, a sample-barcoded 5' primer served in a second PCR lasting about 7 to 12 cycles. TCRdb reprocessed the 5' RACE reads with MiXCR, giving one entry per CDR3 protein. The sample carries 700,000 to 950,000 distinct CDR3 sequences, around 46% recorded once. Sequencing was done on a sample of blood. The chain employs TRBV7-2 and TRBJ2-7, with TRBD2 matching over 14 bases. The clonotype comes from an older woman in good health. The CDR3 DNA reads TGTGCCAGCAGCCCCGGGGGACTAGCGGGAGACGTTTCCCCCTACGAGCAGTACTTC. The encoded protein is CASSPGGLAGDVSPYEQYF.